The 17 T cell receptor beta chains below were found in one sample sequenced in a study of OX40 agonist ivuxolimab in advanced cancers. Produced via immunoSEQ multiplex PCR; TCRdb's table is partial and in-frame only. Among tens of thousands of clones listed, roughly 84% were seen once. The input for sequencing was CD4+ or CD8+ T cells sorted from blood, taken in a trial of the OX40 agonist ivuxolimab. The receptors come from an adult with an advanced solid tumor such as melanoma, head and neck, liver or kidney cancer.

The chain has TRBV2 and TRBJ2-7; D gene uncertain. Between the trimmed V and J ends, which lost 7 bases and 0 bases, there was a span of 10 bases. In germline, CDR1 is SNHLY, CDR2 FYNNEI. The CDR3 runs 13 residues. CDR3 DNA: TGTGCCAGCACCCAGGCCGACTCCTACGAGCAGTACTTC. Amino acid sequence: CASTQADSYEQYF.

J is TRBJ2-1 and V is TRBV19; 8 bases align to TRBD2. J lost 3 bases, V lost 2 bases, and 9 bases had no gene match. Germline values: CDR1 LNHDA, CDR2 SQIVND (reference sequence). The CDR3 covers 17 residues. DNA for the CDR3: TGTGCCAGTAGTATAACTAGCGGAGACACCTTCTACAATGAGCAGTTCTTC. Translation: CASSITSGDTFYNEQFF.

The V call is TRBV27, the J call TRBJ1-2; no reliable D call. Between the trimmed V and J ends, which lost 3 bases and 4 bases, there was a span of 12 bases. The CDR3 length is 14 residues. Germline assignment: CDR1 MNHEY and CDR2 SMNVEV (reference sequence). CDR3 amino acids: CASSFSASSYGYTF. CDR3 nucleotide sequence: TGTGCCAGCAGTTTTTCGGCTTCGAGCTATGGCTACACCTTC.

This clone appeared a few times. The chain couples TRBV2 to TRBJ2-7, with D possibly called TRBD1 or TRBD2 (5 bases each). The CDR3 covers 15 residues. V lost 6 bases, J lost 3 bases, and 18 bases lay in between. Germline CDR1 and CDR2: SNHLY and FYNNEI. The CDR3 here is CASSAYPGGGYEQYF. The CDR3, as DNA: TGTGCCAGCAGCGCCTATCCCGGTGGGGGCTACGAGCAGTACTTC.

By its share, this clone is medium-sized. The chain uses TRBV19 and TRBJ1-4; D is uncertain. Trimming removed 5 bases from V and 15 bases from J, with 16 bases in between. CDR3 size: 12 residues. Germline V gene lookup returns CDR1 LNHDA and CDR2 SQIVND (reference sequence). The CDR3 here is CASSSFADRLFF. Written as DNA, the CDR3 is TGTGCCAGTAGTTCCTTCGCAGACCGATTGTTTTTT.

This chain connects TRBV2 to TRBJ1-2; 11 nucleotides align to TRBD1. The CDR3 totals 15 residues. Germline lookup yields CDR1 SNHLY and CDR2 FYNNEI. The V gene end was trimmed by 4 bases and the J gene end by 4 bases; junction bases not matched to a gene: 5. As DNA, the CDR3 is TGTGCCAGCAGTGCCTGGGACAGGGGGAGCTATGGCTACACCTTC. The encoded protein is CASSAWDRGSYGYTF.

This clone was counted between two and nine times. The CDR3 DNA follows: TGTGCCAGCAGCCCACGATCAGCCAGCGCCTACGAGCAGTACTTC. It codes for CASSPRSASAYEQYF. The chain is built from TRBV5-4 and TRBJ2-7, with no clear D. The CDR3 runs to 15 residues. Germline loops: CDR1 SGHNT, CDR2 YYREEE (reference sequence). V lost 4 bases and J lost 2, with 16 bases in between.

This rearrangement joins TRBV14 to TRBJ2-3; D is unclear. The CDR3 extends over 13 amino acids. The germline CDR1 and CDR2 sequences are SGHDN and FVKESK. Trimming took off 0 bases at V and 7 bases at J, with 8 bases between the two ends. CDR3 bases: TGTGCCAGCAGCCAAGATGCCTACTATACGCAGTATTTT. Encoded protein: CASSQDAYYTQYF.

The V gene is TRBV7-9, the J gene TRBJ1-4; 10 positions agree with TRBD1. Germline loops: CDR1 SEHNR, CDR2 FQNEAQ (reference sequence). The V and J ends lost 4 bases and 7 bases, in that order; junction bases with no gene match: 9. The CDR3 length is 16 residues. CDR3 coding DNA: TGTGCCAGCAGCTCCTTGACAGGGGGCGGGCGTGAAAAACTGTTTTTT. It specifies CASSSLTGGGREKLFF.

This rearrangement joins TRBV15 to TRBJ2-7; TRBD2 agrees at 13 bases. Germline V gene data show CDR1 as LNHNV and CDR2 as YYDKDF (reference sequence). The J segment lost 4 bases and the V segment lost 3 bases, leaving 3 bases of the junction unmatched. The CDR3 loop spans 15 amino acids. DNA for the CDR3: TGTGCCACCAGCAGCTGGACTAGCGGGAGTTACGAGCAGTACTTC. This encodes CATSSWTSGSYEQYF.

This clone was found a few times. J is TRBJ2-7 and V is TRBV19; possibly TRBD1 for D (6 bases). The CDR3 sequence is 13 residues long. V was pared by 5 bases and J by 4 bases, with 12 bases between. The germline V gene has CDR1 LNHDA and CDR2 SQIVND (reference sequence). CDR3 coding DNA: TGTGCCAGTAGTGGGGAACAGGGATACGAGCAGTACTTC. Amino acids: CASSGEQGYEQYF.

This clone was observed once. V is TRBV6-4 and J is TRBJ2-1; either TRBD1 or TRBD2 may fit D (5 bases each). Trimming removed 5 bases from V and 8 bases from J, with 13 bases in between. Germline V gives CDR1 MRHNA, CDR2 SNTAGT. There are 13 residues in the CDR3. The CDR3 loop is CASSPGTVDEQFF. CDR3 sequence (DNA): TGTGCCAGCAGTCCCGGGACGGTCGATGAGCAGTTCTTC.

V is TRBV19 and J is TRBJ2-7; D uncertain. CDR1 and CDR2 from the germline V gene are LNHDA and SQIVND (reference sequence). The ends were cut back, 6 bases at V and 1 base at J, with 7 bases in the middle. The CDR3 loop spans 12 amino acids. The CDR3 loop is CASSVDSYEQYF. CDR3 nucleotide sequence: TGTGCCAGTAGCGTCGATTCCTACGAGCAGTACTTC.

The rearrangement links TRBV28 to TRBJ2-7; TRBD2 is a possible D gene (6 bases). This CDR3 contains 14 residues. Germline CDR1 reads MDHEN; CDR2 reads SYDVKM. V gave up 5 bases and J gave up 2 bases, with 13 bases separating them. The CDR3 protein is CASSPGTQTYEQYF. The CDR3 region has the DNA TGTGCCAGCAGTCCAGGGACTCAGACCTACGAGCAGTACTTC.

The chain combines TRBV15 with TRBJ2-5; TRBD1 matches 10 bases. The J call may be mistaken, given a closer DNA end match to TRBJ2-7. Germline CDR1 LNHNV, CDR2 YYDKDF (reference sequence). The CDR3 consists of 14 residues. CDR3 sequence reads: CATSGDRGSHEQYF. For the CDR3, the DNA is TGTGCCACCAGCGGGGACAGGGGATCCCACGAGCAGTACTTC.

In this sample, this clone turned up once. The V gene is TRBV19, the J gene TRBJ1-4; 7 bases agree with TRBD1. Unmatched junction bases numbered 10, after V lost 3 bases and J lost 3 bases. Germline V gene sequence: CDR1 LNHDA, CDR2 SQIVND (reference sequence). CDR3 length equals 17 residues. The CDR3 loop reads CASSIKGAQNPNEKLFF. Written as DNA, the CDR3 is TGTGCCAGTAGTATTAAGGGGGCACAAAACCCTAATGAAAAACTGTTTTTT.

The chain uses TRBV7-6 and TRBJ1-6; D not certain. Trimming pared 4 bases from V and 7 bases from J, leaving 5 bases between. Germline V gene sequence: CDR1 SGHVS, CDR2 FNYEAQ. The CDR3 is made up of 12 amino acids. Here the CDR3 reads CASSSVNSPLHF. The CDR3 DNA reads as TGTGCCAGCAGCTCCGTGAATTCACCCCTCCACTTT.